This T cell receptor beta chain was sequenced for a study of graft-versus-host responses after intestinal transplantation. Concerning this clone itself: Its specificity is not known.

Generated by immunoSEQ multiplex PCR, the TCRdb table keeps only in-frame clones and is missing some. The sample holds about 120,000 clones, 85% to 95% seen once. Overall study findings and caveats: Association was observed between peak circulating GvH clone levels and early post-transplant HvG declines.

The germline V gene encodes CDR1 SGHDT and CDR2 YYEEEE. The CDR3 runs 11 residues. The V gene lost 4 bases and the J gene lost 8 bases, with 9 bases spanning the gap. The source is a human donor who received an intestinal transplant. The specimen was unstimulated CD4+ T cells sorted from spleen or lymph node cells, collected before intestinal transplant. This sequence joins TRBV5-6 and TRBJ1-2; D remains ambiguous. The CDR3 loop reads CASSTQQGYTF. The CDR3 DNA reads TGTGCCAGCAGCACCCAGCAGGGCTACACCTTC.